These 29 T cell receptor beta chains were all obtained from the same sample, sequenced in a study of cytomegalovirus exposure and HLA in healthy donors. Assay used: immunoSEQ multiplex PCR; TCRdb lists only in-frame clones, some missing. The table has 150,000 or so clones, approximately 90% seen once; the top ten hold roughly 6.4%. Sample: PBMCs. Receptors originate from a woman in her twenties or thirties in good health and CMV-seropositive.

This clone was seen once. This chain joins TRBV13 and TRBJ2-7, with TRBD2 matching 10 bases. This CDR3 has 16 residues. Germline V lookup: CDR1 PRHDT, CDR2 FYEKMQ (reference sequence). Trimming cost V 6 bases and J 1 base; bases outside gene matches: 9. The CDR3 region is CASRRLAGEASYEQYF. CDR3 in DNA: TGTGCCAGCAGACGTCTAGCGGGAGAAGCGTCCTACGAGCAGTACTTC.

The CDR3 DNA follows: TGCAGCGTATTTGGCGGGAGCACAGATACGCAGTATTTT. This sequence encodes CSVFGGSTDTQYF. The chain recombines TRBV29-1 with TRBJ2-3, with D perhaps TRBD2 (5 bases). The germline V gene has CDR1 SQVTM and CDR2 ANQGSEA. This CDR3 is 13 amino acids long. Trimming removed 6 bases from V and 0 bases from J, with 10 bases in between.

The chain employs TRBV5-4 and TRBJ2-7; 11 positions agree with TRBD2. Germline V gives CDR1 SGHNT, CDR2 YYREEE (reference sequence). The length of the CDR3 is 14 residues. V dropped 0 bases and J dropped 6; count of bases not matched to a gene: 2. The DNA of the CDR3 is TGTGCCAGCAGCTTGGAGCTAGCGGGAGGCGAGCAGTACTTC. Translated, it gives CASSLELAGGEQYF.

In DNA, the CDR3 is TGTGCCAGCAGGGCGGCTCCTGCCTCCTACGAGCAGTACTTC. Residues: CASRAAPASYEQYF. This chain links TRBV27 with TRBJ2-7; no definite D call. The CDR3 runs 14 residues. The germline V gene has CDR1 MNHEY and CDR2 SMNVEV (reference sequence). Trimming pared 6 bases from V and 0 bases from J, leaving 12 bases between.

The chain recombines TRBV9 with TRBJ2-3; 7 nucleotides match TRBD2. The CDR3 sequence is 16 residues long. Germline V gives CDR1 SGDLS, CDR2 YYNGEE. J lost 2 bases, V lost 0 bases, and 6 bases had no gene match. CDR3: CASSVAVGGNTDTQYF. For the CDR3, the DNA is TGTGCCAGCAGCGTAGCTGTCGGGGGGAACACAGATACGCAGTATTTT. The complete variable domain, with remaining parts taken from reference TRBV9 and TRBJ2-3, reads DSGVTQTPKHLITATGQRVTLRCSPRSGDLSVYWYQQSLDQGLQFLIQYYNGEERAKGNILERFSAQQFPDLHSELNLSSLELGDSALYFCASSVAVGGNTDTQYFGPGTRLTVL.

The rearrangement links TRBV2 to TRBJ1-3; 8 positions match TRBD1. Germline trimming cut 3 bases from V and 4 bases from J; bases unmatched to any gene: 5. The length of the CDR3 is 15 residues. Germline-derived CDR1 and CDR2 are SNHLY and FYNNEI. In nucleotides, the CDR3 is TGTGCCAGCAGTGAGCAGGGGGCGCTCGGAAACACCATATATTTT. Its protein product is CASSEQGALGNTIYF.

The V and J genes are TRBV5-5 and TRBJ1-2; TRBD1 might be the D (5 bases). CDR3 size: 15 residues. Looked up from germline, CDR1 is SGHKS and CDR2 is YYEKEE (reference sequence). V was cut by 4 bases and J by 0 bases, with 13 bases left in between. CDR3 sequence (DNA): TGTGCCAGCAGCGCCGGGGGAGGGGCTAACTATGGCTACACCTTC. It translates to CASSAGGGANYGYTF.

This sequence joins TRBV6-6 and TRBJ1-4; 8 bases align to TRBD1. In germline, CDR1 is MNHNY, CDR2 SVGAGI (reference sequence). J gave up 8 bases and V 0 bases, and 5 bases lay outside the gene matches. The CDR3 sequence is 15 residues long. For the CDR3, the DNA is TGTGCCAGCAGTTACTCGACAGGGGCGGGGGAAAAACTGTTTTTT. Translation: CASSYSTGAGEKLFF.

This chain's CDR3 is CASSGQDYGYTF. The CDR3 DNA follows: TGCGCCAGCAGCGGACAGGACTATGGCTACACCTTC. The chain uses TRBV23-1 and TRBJ1-2, with 7 bases matching TRBD1. TRBV23-1 is filed as an ORF, its function uncertain. This CDR3 is 12 amino acids long. V lost 6 bases, J lost 3 bases, and 1 base stayed unmatched.

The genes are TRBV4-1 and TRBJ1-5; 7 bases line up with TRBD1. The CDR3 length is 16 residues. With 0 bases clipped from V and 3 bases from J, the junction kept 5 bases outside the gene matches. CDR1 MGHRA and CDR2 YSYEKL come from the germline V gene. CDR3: CASSQEGQGDNQPQHF. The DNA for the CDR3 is TGCGCCAGCAGCCAAGAGGGGCAGGGGGACAATCAGCCCCAGCATTTT.

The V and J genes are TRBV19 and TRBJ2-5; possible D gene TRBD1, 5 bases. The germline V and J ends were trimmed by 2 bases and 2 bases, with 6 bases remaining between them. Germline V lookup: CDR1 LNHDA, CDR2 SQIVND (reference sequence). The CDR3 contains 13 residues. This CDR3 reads CASSINRQETQYF. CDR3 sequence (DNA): TGTGCCAGTAGTATAAACAGGCAAGAGACCCAGTACTTC.

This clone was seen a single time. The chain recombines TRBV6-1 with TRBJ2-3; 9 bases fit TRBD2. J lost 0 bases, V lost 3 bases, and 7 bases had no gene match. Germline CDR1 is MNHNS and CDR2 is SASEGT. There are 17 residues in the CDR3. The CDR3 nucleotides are TGTGCCAGCAGTGACACCTGGACTAGCGATAGCACAGATACGCAGTATTTT. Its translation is CASSDTWTSDSTDTQYF.

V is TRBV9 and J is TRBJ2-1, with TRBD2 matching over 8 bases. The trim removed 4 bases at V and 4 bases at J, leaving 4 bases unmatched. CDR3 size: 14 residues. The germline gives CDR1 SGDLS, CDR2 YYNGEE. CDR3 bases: TGTGCCAGCAGCAAATCGGGGGGGTACAATGAGCAGTTCTTC. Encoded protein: CASSKSGGYNEQFF.

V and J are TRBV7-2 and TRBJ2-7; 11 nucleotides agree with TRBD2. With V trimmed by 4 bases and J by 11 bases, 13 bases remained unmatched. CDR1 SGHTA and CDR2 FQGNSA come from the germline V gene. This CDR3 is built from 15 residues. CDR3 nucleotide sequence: TGTGCCAGCAGCTCCTATCTCTCTAGCGGGGGGCAAAAGTACTTC. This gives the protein CASSSYLSSGGQKYF.

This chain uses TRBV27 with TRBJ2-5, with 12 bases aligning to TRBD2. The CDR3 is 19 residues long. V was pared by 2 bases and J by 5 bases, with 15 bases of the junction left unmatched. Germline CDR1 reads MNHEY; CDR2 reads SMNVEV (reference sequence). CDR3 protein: CASSLVRASGGANPETQYF. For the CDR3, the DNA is TGTGCCAGCAGTTTAGTTCGGGCTAGCGGGGGGGCCAACCCGGAGACCCAGTACTTC.

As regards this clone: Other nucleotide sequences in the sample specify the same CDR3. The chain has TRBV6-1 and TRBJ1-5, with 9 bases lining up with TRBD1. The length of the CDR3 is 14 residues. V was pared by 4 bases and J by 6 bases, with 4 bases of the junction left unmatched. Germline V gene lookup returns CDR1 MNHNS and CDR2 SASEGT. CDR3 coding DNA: TGTGCCAGCAGTGCCACAGGGGGCATTCAGCCCCAGCATTTT. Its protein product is CASSATGGIQPQHF.

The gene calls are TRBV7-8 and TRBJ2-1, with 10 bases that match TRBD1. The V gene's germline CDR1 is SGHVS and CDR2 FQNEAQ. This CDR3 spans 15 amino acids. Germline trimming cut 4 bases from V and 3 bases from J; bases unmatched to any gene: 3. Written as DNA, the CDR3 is TGTGCCAGCAGCTCGGACAGGGGGGGCTACAATGAGCAGTTCTTC. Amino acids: CASSSDRGGYNEQFF.

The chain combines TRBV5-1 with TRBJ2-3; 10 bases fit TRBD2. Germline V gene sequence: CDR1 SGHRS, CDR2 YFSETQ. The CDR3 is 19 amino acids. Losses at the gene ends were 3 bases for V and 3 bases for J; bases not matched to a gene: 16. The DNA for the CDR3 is TGCGCCAGCAGCTCCCCCCTAATGCAGCGGGGGGGCTTGACAGATACGCAGTATTTT. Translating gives CASSSPLMQRGGLTDTQYF.

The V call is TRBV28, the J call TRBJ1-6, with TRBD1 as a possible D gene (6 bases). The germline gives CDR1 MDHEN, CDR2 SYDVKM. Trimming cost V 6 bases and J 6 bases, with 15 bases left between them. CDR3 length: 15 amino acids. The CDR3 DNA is TGTGCCAGCAGAGCCCGGTACAGGGCTAATTCACCCCTCCACTTT. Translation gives CASRARYRANSPLHF.

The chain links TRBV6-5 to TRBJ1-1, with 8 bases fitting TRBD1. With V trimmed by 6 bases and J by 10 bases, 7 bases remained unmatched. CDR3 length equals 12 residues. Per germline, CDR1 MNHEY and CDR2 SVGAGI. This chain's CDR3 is CASRTTTGGAFF. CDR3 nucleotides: TGTGCCAGCAGGACGACAACAGGGGGAGCTTTCTTT.

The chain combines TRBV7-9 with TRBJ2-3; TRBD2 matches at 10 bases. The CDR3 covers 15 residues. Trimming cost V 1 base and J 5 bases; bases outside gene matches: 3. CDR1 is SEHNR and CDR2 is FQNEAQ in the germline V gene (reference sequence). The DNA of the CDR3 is TGTGCCAGCAGCTTAGAACTAGCGGGGATAGATACGCAGTATTTT. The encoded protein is CASSLELAGIDTQYF. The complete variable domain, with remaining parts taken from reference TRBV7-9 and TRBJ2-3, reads DTGVSQNPRHKITKRGQNVTFRCDPISEHNRLYWYRQTLGQGPEFLTYFQNEAQLEKSRLLSDRFSAERPKGSFSTLEIQRTEQGDSAMYLCASSLELAGIDTQYFGPGTRLTVL.

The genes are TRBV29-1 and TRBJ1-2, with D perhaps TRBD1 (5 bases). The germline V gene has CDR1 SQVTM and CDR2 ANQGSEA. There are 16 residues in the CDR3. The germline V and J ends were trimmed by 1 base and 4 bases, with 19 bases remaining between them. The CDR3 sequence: CSVEGRGAGTLYGYTF. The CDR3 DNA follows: TGCAGCGTTGAAGGGCGGGGTGCAGGGACCCTCTATGGCTACACCTTC.

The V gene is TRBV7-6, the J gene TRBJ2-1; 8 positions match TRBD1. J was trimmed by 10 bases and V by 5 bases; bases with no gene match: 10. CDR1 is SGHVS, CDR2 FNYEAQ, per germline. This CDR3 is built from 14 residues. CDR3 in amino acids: CASSLPTGGGEQFF. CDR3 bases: TGTGCCAGCAGCCTCCCCACAGGGGGAGGCGAGCAGTTCTTC.

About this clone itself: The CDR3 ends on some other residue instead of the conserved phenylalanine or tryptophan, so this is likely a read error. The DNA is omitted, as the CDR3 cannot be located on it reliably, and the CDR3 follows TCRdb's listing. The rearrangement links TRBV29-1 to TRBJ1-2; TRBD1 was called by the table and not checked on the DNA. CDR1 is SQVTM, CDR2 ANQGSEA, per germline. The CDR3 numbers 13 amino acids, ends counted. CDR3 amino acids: CSVVSGTGTVSTL.

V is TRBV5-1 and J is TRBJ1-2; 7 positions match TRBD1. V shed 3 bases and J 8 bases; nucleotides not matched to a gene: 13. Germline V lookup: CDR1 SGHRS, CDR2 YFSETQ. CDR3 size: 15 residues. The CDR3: CASSWVGTEVGGYTF. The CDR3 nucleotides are TGCGCCAGCAGCTGGGTTGGGACAGAGGTTGGCGGCTACACCTTC.

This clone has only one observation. The CDR3 coding sequence is TGTGCCAGCAGTTTACTAGCGGGAGCGGAAAATACGCAGTATTTT. Protein sequence: CASSLLAGAENTQYF. The J gene is TRBJ2-3, the V gene TRBV27; 10 nucleotides line up with TRBD2. From germline, CDR1 is MNHEY and CDR2 SMNVEV (reference sequence). V was clipped by 2 bases and J by 7 bases; unmatched bases: 6. This CDR3 contains 15 residues.

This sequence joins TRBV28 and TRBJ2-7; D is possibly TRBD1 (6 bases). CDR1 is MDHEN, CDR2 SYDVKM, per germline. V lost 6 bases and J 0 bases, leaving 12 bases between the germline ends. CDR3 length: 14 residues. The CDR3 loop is CASSEQGPSYEQYF. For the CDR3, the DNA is TGTGCCAGCAGCGAACAGGGCCCCTCCTACGAGCAGTACTTC.

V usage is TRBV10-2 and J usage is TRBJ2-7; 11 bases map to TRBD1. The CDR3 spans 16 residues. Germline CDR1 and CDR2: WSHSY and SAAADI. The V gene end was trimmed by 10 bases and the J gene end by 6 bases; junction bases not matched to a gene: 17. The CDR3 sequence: CATRFGYGTGGPEQYF. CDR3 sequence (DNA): TGCGCCACCAGATTTGGGTACGGGACAGGGGGTCCCGAGCAGTACTTC.

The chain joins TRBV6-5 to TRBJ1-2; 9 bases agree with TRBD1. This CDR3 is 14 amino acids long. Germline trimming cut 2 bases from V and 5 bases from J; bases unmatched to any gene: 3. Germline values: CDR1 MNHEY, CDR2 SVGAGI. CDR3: CASSYGQGRYGYTF. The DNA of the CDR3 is TGTGCCAGCAGTTACGGACAGGGGCGTTATGGCTACACCTTC.